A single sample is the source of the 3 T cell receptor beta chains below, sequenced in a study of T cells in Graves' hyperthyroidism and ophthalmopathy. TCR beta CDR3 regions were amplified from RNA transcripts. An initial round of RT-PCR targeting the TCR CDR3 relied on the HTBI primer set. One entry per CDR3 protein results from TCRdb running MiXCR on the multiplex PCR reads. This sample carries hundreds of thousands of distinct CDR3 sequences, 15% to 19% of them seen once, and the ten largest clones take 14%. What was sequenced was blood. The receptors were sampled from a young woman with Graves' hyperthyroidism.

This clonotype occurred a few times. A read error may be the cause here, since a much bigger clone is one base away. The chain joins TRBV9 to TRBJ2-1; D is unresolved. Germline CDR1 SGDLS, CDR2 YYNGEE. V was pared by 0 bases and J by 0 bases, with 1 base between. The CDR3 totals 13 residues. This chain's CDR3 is CASSVGSYNEQFF. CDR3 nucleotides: TGTGCCAGCAGCGTAGGCTCCTACAATGAGCAGTTCTTC.

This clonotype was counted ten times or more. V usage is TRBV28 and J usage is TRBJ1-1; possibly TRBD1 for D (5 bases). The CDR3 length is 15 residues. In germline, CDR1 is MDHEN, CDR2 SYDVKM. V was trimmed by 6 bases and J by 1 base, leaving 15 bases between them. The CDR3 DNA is TGTGCCAGCAGCCCAATGACCACAGGGAACACTGAAGCTTTCTTT. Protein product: CASSPMTTGNTEAFF.

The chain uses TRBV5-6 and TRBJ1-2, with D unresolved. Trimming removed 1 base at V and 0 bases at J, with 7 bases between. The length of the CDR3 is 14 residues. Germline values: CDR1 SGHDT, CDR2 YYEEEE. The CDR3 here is CASSLYRTNYGYTF. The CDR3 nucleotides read TGTGCCAGCAGCTTGTATCGTACTAACTATGGCTACACCTTC.